This is a list of T cell receptor beta chains from one sample in a study of early T cells in non-severe SARS-CoV-2 infection. TCRdb re-called the 5' RACE reads with MiXCR, one entry per CDR3 protein. The repertoire holds approximately 97,000 distinct CDR3 sequences, with approximately 10% as singletons. The material was whole blood, obtained at baseline. The receptors stem from an adult who was a healthcare worker with PCR-confirmed SARS-CoV-2 infection or an uninfected control (not recorded which). CDR3s include the opening cysteine and the closing phenylalanine or tryptophan. D genes are given only for firm matches. Only some rows state a clone size, as once, few, many or a class for expanded clones.

D gene: TRBD1; V gene: TRBV5-6; J gene: TRBJ2-5; clone size: few; CDR3 protein: CASSLGRGQGESETQYF; CDR3 DNA: TGTGCCAGCAGCTTGGGGCGAGGACAGGGGGAGAGCGAGACCCAGTACTTC
D gene: NA; V gene: TRBV2; J gene: TRBJ1-2; clone size: NA; CDR3 protein: CASRERGAYGYTF; CDR3 DNA: TGTGCCAGCAGAGAGCGCGGAGCCTATGGCTACACCTTC
D gene: TRBD1; V gene: TRBV20-1; J gene: TRBJ2-7; clone size: few; CDR3 protein: CSAFRDRENEQYF; CDR3 DNA: TGCAGTGCGTTTAGGGACAGGGAAAACGAGCAGTACTTC
D gene: NA; V gene: TRBV3-1; J gene: TRBJ2-1; clone size: many; CDR3 protein: CASSQAGINEQFF; CDR3 DNA: TGTGCCAGCAGCCAAGCGGGGATCAATGAGCAGTTCTTC
D gene: NA; V gene: TRBV6-6; J gene: TRBJ1-5; clone size: many; CDR3 protein: CASSSHPGGAVFGNQPQHF; CDR3 DNA: TGTGCCAGCAGCTCCCATCCCGGGGGGGCTGTGTTTGGCAATCAGCCCCAGCATTTT
D gene: TRBD2; V gene: TRBV3-1; J gene: TRBJ2-2; clone size: NA; CDR3 protein: CASSLRLRAGDTGELFF; CDR3 DNA: TGTGCCAGCAGCCTTCGCCTAAGGGCGGGAGACACCGGGGAGCTGTTTTTT
D gene: NA; V gene: TRBV5-8; J gene: TRBJ1-5; clone size: few; CDR3 protein: CASSPDPREIGPQHF; CDR3 DNA: TGTGCCAGCAGCCCCGACCCACGCGAGATCGGGCCCCAGCATTTT
D gene: NA; V gene: TRBV6-6; J gene: TRBJ2-3; clone size: NA; CDR3 protein: CASTPRRGTDTQYF; CDR3 DNA: TGTGCCAGCACTCCCAGGCGAGGCACAGATACGCAGTATTTT
D gene: NA; V gene: TRBV18; J gene: TRBJ1-2; clone size: many; CDR3 protein: CASSPSGAVYGYTF; CDR3 DNA: TGTGCCAGCTCACCATCAGGGGCGGTCTATGGCTACACCTTC
D gene: TRBD1; V gene: TRBV27; J gene: TRBJ2-7; clone size: many; CDR3 protein: CASSLGTAYEQYF; CDR3 DNA: TGTGCCAGCAGTTTGGGGACAGCCTACGAGCAGTACTTC
D gene: TRBD2; V gene: TRBV12-3/TRBV12-4; J gene: TRBJ2-3; clone size: many; CDR3 protein: CASSLDSGSPDTQYF; CDR3 DNA: TGTGCCAGCAGTTTGGATAGCGGGAGCCCAGATACGCAGTATTTT
D gene: TRBD1; V gene: TRBV4-1; J gene: TRBJ1-5; clone size: few; CDR3 protein: CARNWEGAFNQPQHF; CDR3 DNA: TGCGCCAGAAATTGGGAGGGGGCATTCAATCAGCCCCAGCATTTT
D gene: NA; V gene: TRBV9; J gene: TRBJ2-7; clone size: few; CDR3 protein: CASSVSPFSDEQYF; CDR3 DNA: TGTGCCAGCAGCGTAAGCCCCTTTAGCGACGAGCAGTACTTC
D gene: NA; V gene: TRBV5-1; J gene: TRBJ1-4; clone size: NA; CDR3 protein: CASSWTRNKDEKLFF; CDR3 DNA: TGCGCCAGCAGCTGGACCAGGAATAAGGATGAAAAACTGTTTTTT
D gene: NA; V gene: TRBV29-1; J gene: TRBJ1-1; clone size: NA; CDR3 protein: CSVPSAGDTEAFF; CDR3 DNA: TGCAGCGTCCCCTCTGCGGGTGACACTGAAGCTTTCTTT
D gene: TRBD2; V gene: TRBV7-2; J gene: TRBJ2-1; clone size: few; CDR3 protein: CASSNRLATSSYNEQFF; CDR3 DNA: TGTGCCAGCAGCAACCGACTAGCCACTAGCTCCTACAATGAGCAGTTCTTC
D gene: TRBD2; V gene: TRBV20-1; J gene: TRBJ2-1; clone size: many; CDR3 protein: CSAQTGLADHNEQFF; CDR3 DNA: TGCAGTGCTCAAACGGGACTAGCGGATCACAATGAGCAGTTCTTC
D gene: NA; V gene: TRBV2; J gene: TRBJ2-7; clone size: few; CDR3 protein: CASSEIGGKSYEQYF; CDR3 DNA: TGTGCCAGCAGTGAGATCGGGGGAAAATCCTACGAGCAGTACTTC
D gene: NA; V gene: TRBV5-8; J gene: TRBJ1-6; clone size: many; CDR3 protein: CASRSGLQRNSPLHF; CDR3 DNA: TGTGCCAGCAGATCTGGACTCCAAAGGAATTCACCCCTCCACTTT
D gene: NA; V gene: TRBV24-1; J gene: TRBJ1-6; clone size: NA; CDR3 protein: CAIAKTGYNSPLHF; CDR3 DNA: TGTGCCATTGCGAAGACCGGGTATAATTCACCCCTCCACTTT
D gene: NA; V gene: TRBV7-6; J gene: TRBJ2-7; clone size: NA; CDR3 protein: CASSLASQGVEQYF; CDR3 DNA: TGTGCCAGCAGCTTAGCGAGTCAGGGCGTTGAGCAGTACTTC
D gene: TRBD1; V gene: TRBV6-5; J gene: TRBJ2-7; clone size: NA; CDR3 protein: CASSYRFAGTVFYEQYF; CDR3 DNA: TGTGCCAGCAGTTACAGATTTGCCGGGACAGTCTTCTACGAGCAGTACTTC
D gene: NA; V gene: TRBV6-1; J gene: TRBJ1-1; clone size: few; CDR3 protein: CASSEGQPNTEAFF; CDR3 DNA: TGTGCCAGCAGTGAAGGGCAGCCAAACACTGAAGCTTTCTTT
D gene: TRBD1; V gene: TRBV5-1; J gene: TRBJ1-2; clone size: many; CDR3 protein: CASSWTGGANYGYTF; CDR3 DNA: TGCGCCAGCAGCTGGACAGGGGGCGCGAACTATGGCTACACCTTC
D gene: NA; V gene: TRBV19; J gene: TRBJ1-1; clone size: few; CDR3 protein: CASSLKTAMGAEAFF; CDR3 DNA: TGTGCCAGTAGTCTCAAGACAGCCATGGGGGCTGAAGCTTTCTTT
D gene: NA; V gene: TRBV3-1; J gene: TRBJ2-7; clone size: few; CDR3 protein: CASSQEFGGGQSAHDAYEQYF; CDR3 DNA: TGTGCCAGCAGCCAAGAATTTGGGGGAGGACAGTCGGCTCACGACGCCTACGAGCAGTACTTC
D gene: TRBD1; V gene: TRBV11-2; J gene: TRBJ2-7; clone size: NA; CDR3 protein: CASSPGQVSSYEQYF; CDR3 DNA: TGTGCCAGCAGCCCTGGACAGGTTAGCTCCTACGAGCAGTACTTC
D gene: NA; V gene: TRBV11-2; J gene: TRBJ2-1; clone size: few; CDR3 protein: CASSLDTLAEQFF; CDR3 DNA: TGTGCCAGCAGCTTAGATACCCTAGCCGAGCAGTTCTTC
D gene: NA; V gene: TRBV7-2; J gene: TRBJ2-2; clone size: many; CDR3 protein: CASRPSDYVGDGGELFF; CDR3 DNA: TGTGCCAGCAGACCAAGCGATTATGTTGGGGATGGCGGGGAGCTGTTTTTT
D gene: TRBD1; V gene: TRBV27; J gene: TRBJ2-2; clone size: few; CDR3 protein: CASSPGQGHTGELFF; CDR3 DNA: TGTGCCAGCAGTCCCGGACAGGGGCACACCGGGGAGCTGTTTTTT
D gene: TRBD2; V gene: TRBV9; J gene: TRBJ2-1; clone size: many; CDR3 protein: CASSGPPSGGRNEQFF; CDR3 DNA: TGTGCCAGCAGCGGCCCGCCAAGCGGGGGAAGGAATGAGCAGTTCTTC
D gene: NA; V gene: TRBV5-1; J gene: TRBJ1-4; clone size: many; CDR3 protein: CASKQRQGEKLFF; CDR3 DNA: TGCGCCAGCAAACAACGCCAAGGAGAAAAACTGTTTTTT
D gene: NA; V gene: TRBV27; J gene: TRBJ2-1; clone size: NA; CDR3 protein: CASSRSQGSYNEQFF; CDR3 DNA: TGTGCCAGCAGTCGCTCACAGGGATCCTACAATGAGCAGTTCTTC
D gene: TRBD2; V gene: TRBV7-2; J gene: TRBJ2-5; clone size: NA; CDR3 protein: CASSFPAGGGETQYF; CDR3 DNA: TGTGCCAGCAGCTTCCCAGCGGGGGGAGGAGAGACCCAGTACTTC
D gene: NA; V gene: TRBV7-9; J gene: TRBJ1-3; clone size: NA; CDR3 protein: CASSLGLSDSGNTIYF; CDR3 DNA: TGTGCCAGCAGCTTGGGGCTCTCCGACTCTGGAAACACCATATATTTT
D gene: NA; V gene: TRBV20-1; J gene: TRBJ2-1; clone size: few; CDR3 protein: CSAERLGYRNEQFF; CDR3 DNA: TGCAGTGCTGAAAGACTAGGTTATCGCAATGAGCAGTTCTTC
D gene: TRBD1; V gene: TRBV4-1; J gene: TRBJ2-5; clone size: NA; CDR3 protein: CASSQEISGTGQQETQYF; CDR3 DNA: TGCGCCAGCAGCCAAGAAATTTCAGGGACAGGCCAGCAAGAGACCCAGTACTTC
D gene: TRBD2; V gene: TRBV6-2/TRBV6-3; J gene: TRBJ2-1; clone size: NA; CDR3 protein: CASTESPGLVIGGNEQFF; CDR3 DNA: TGTGCCAGCACCGAATCACCGGGACTAGTAATCGGTGGCAATGAGCAGTTCTTC
D gene: NA; V gene: TRBV20-1; J gene: TRBJ2-1; clone size: few; CDR3 protein: CSARVPGRSYNEQFF; CDR3 DNA: TGCAGTGCCCGGGTTCCAGGGAGGTCCTACAATGAGCAGTTCTTC
D gene: TRBD1; V gene: TRBV20-1; J gene: TRBJ1-5; clone size: many; CDR3 protein: CSARGRGQQPQHF; CDR3 DNA: TGCAGTGCTAGAGGGAGGGGGCAACAGCCCCAGCATTTT
D gene: NA; V gene: TRBV6-1; J gene: TRBJ2-5; clone size: many; CDR3 protein: CASSQEVRETQYF; CDR3 DNA: TGTGCCAGCAGTCAAGAAGTGAGGGAGACCCAGTACTTC
D gene: NA; V gene: TRBV30; J gene: TRBJ1-1; clone size: NA; CDR3 protein: CAQGQTNTEAFF; CDR3 DNA: TGTGCCCAGGGACAAACGAACACTGAAGCTTTCTTT
D gene: NA; V gene: TRBV11-3; J gene: TRBJ2-3; clone size: NA; CDR3 protein: CASSLGDMADTQYF; CDR3 DNA: TGTGCCAGCAGCTTAGGGGATATGGCAGATACGCAGTATTTT
D gene: TRBD1; V gene: TRBV7-9; J gene: TRBJ2-6; clone size: NA; CDR3 protein: CASSPWSGQSSGANVLTF; CDR3 DNA: TGTGCCAGCAGCCCCTGGTCGGGACAGAGCTCTGGGGCCAACGTCCTGACTTTC
D gene: NA; V gene: TRBV27; J gene: TRBJ2-7; clone size: NA; CDR3 protein: CASSPRSQLIHEQYF; CDR3 DNA: TGTGCCAGCAGTCCCCGCAGCCAGCTCATACACGAGCAGTACTTC
D gene: TRBD2; V gene: TRBV10-1; J gene: TRBJ2-1; clone size: few; CDR3 protein: CASSGPSGRANNEQFF; CDR3 DNA: TGCGCCAGCAGTGGCCCTAGCGGGAGGGCCAACAATGAGCAGTTCTTC
D gene: TRBD2; V gene: TRBV18; J gene: TRBJ2-1; clone size: many; CDR3 protein: CASSILAGGYNEQFF; CDR3 DNA: TGTGCCAGCTCAATTCTAGCGGGAGGATACAATGAGCAGTTCTTC
D gene: TRBD2; V gene: TRBV6-1; J gene: TRBJ2-3; clone size: few; CDR3 protein: CASSLAGEYTDTQYF; CDR3 DNA: TGTGCCAGCAGTCTAGCGGGGGAATACACAGATACGCAGTATTTT
D gene: TRBD1; V gene: TRBV4-1; J gene: TRBJ2-5; clone size: NA; CDR3 protein: CASSQDTGQGRETQYF; CDR3 DNA: TGCGCCAGCAGCCAAGATACGGGACAGGGGCGGGAGACCCAGTACTTC
D gene: NA; V gene: TRBV27; J gene: TRBJ1-4; clone size: NA; CDR3 protein: CASSPPGSFNEKLFF; CDR3 DNA: TGTGCCAGCAGCCCGCCGGGCAGCTTTAATGAAAAACTGTTTTTT
D gene: TRBD1; V gene: TRBV7-8; J gene: TRBJ1-6; clone size: many; CDR3 protein: CASSVRQGQNSPLHF; CDR3 DNA: TGTGCCAGCAGCGTCCGACAGGGACAAAATTCACCCCTCCACTTT
D gene: NA; V gene: TRBV20-1; J gene: TRBJ2-3; clone size: medium-sized; CDR3 protein: CSARNQRGIADTQYF; CDR3 DNA: TGCAGTGCTAGGAACCAGCGTGGGATAGCAGATACGCAGTATTTT